Listed below are T cell receptor beta chains from one sample, sequenced in a study of blood T cell repertoires in COVID-19. Some clones are missing from TCRdb's copy, which holds only in-frame ones; the method was immunoSEQ multiplex PCR. Of under 400,000 clones listed, about 90% are singletons. Sequenced sample: peripheral blood. The origin of the receptors is a woman between 25 and 40 years old with COVID-19, enrolled during active disease. Each CDR3 is given with its conserved first and last residue. Size tells how often a clone was seen (once, few, many) or the class of an expanded clone, and some rows leave it out.

TRBJ2-5 - TRBV6-4 CASSAPPEGLSPSLCYQYF
TRBJ1-6 - TRBV28 CASTVRNSPLHF
TRBJ2-2 - TRBV29-1 CSASPGTGGTGELFF
TRBJ2-7 once TRBV19 CASSSGTANYEQYF
TRBJ2-7 - TRBV7-2 CASSRTSGRFEQYF
TRBJ1-1 - TRBV6-2/TRBV6-3 CASSGFLVSEAFF
TRBJ1-1 once TRBV18 CASSPPRTGRTEAFF
TRBJ2-6 - TRBV5-1 CASRDTGTGANVLTF
TRBJ1-4 - TRBV6-5 CASSKQGRPNEKLFF
TRBJ2-1 - TRBV5-1 CASRLQGAGYNEQFF
TRBJ1-2 - TRBV27 CASSPRGSYGYTF
TRBJ2-7 - TRBV7-6 CASSLGGRSSYEQYF
TRBJ2-2 - TRBV6-1 CASSVRTSGGTGELFF
TRBJ2-5 - TRBV6-1 CASSETGQGWQETQYF
TRBJ2-4 - TRBV28 CASSRDRGISFAKNIQYF
TRBJ2-2 once TRBV24-1 CATSDPSQGNTGELFF
TRBJ1-4 - TRBV3-1/TRBV3-2 CASSQGYPTDWGDEKLFF
TRBJ2-5 - TRBV10-3 CAMTGEETQYF
TRBJ2-1 - TRBV5-1 CASSSLAGASYNEQFF
TRBJ2-3 - TRBV7-3 CASSSDIASTDTQYF
TRBJ2-3 - TRBV6-5 CASSTTGSTDTQYF
TRBJ1-1 - TRBV19 CASSPAVGQTGQGFAFF
TRBJ1-1 - TRBV29-1 CSVVIGGNTEAFF
TRBJ1-1 - TRBV6-5 CASSYGQDMNTEAFF
TRBJ2-1 - TRBV21-1 CASRNEQFF
TRBJ2-2 once TRBV27 CASSPAAGVGGELFF
TRBJ2-1 - TRBV6-5 CASSRTAGDEQFF
TRBJ2-5 - TRBV13 CASSAGQSFLETQYF
TRBJ1-4 few TRBV5-5 CASSLWAGLREKLFF
TRBJ1-2 - TRBV2 CASGQSARGYGYTF
TRBJ2-2 once TRBV5-1 CASRGGSDTGELFF
TRBJ2-7 - TRBV6-5 CASSPGQGTDEQYF
TRBJ2-3 - TRBV9 CASSVWEGKRTDTQYF
TRBJ2-7 - TRBV5-8 CASRPLAGAYEQYF
TRBJ2-1 - TRBV13 CASSTGPRGDEQFF
TRBJ1-2 - TRBV2 CASSDRQGRGYTF
TRBJ2-1 - TRBV4-1 CASSQVWASSGRNEQFF
TRBJ2-7 - TRBV9 CASSVGGSEVYEQYF
TRBJ2-5 - TRBV6-5 CASSYSGENRETQYF
TRBJ2-1 once TRBV5-6 CASSRLTSGRANEQFF
TRBJ1-5 - TRBV2 CASSGRAGEKGPQHF
TRBJ2-7 few TRBV6-4 CASSVTAGNSYEQYF
TRBJ1-2 - TRBV12-3/TRBV12-4 CASSSGDTVVSTF
TRBJ2-1 - TRBV29-1 CSVEFPEYRNNEQFF
TRBJ2-7 - TRBV7-9 CASSTGAISYEQYF
TRBJ2-7 once TRBV3-1/TRBV3-2 CASKGGASYEQYF
TRBJ2-7 once TRBV11-3 CASSLGLAGSYEQYF
TRBJ2-2 few TRBV5-6 CASSWGRDSGELFF
TRBJ1-1 - TRBV29-1 CSIVSGEGRLTEAFF
TRBJ2-1 - TRBV6-5 CASGLAVYNEQFF
TRBJ2-1 - TRBV7-2 CASSYSGKRNNEQFF
TRBJ2-4 - TRBV3-1/TRBV3-2 CASSHYRDRTKNIQYF
TRBJ2-4 - TRBV4-3 CASSQEIGSNIQYF
TRBJ2-3 - TRBV28 CASSLQAIQADTQYF
TRBJ2-3 - TRBV3-1/TRBV3-2 CASSQDADTQYF
TRBJ2-3 - TRBV6-5 CASSSGTRTDTQYF
TRBJ2-7 - TRBV6-5 CASSRGGSEQYF
TRBJ2-5 - TRBV7-9 CASSQIIRLAGQETQYF